The clone carrying this TCR beta chain is a singleton in its sample. This CDR3 is 16 amino acids long. The ends lost 0 bases at V and 6 bases at J; junction bases unmatched: 6. CDR1 is LGHNA and CDR2 is YSLEER in the germline V gene. The study drew participants aged about 18 to 89 years from 24 US areas. Assay used: immunoSEQ multiplex PCR; TCRdb lists only in-frame clones, some missing. The data show about 270,000 clones, approximately 89% seen once. This entry is derived from a study of blood T cell repertoires in COVID-19. This sequence originates from a woman in her 40s with acute COVID-19. This chain joins TRBV4-3 and TRBJ2-2, with TRBD2 matching 8 bases. Sequencing used PBMCs or T cells enriched from blood (not recorded which). CDR3: CASSQDLPGRAGELFF. The CDR3 bases are TGCGCCAGCAGCCAAGATCTTCCCGGGAGGGCCGGGGAGCTGTTTTTT.